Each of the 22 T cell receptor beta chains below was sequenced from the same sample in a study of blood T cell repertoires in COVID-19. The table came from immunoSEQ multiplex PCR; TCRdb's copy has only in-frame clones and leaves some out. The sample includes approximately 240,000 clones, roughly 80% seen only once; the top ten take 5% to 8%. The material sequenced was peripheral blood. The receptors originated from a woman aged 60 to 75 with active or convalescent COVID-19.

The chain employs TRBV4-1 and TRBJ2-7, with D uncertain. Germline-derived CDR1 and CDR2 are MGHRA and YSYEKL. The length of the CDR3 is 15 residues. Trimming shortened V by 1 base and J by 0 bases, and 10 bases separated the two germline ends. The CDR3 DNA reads TGCGCCAGCAGCCAAGTTGGCGGCGGCTCCTACGAGCAGTACTTC. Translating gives CASSQVGGGSYEQYF.

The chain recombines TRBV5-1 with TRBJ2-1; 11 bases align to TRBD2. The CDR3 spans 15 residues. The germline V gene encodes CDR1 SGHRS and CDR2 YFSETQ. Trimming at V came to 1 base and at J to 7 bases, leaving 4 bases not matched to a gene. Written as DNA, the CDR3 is TGCGCCAGCAGCTTGACTAGCGGGAGTGGGAATGAGCAGTTCTTC. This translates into CASSLTSGSGNEQFF.

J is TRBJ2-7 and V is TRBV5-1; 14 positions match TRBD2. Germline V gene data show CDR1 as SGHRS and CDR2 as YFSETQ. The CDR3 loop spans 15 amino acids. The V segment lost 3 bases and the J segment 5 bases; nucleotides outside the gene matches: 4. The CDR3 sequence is CASSSGTSGSHEQYF. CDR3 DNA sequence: TGCGCCAGCAGCTCGGGGACTAGCGGGAGTCACGAGCAGTACTTC.

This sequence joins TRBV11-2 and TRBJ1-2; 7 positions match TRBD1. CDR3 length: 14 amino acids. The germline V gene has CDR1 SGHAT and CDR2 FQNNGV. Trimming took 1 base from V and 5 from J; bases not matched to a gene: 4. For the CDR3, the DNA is TGTGCCAGCAGCTTAGTGGGACAGATATATGGCTACACCTTC. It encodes CASSLVGQIYGYTF.

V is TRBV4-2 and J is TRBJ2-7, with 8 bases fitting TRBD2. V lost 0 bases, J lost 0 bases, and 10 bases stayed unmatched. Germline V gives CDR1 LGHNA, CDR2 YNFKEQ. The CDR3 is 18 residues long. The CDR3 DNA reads TGTGCCAGCAGCCAAGATTTGGCTAGCGGGTCCTCCTCCTACGAGCAGTACTTC. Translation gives CASSQDLASGSSSYEQYF.

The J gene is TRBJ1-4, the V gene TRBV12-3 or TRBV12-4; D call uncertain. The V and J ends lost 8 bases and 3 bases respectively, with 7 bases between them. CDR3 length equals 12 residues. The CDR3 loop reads CASGGANEKLFF. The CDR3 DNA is TGTGCCAGCGGAGGAGCTAATGAAAAACTGTTTTTT.

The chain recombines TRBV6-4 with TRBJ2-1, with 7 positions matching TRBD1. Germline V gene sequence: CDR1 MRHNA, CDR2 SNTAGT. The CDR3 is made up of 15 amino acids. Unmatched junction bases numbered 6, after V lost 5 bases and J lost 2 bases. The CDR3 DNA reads TGTGCCAGCAGTTCCGGGACAGCCCCCTACAATGAGCAGTTCTTC. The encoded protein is CASSSGTAPYNEQFF.

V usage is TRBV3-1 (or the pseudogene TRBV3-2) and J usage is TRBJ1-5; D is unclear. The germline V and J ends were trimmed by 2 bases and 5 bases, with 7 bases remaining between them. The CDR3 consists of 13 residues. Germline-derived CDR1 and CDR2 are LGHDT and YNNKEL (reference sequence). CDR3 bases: TGTGCCAGCAGCCAATCGTTAGATCAGCCCCAGCATTTT. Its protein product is CASSQSLDQPQHF.

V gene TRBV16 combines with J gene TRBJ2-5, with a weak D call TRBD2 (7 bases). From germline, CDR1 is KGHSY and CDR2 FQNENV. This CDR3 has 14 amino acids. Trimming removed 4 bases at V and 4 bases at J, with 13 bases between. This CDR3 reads CASSRTGRAETQYF. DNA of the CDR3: TGTGCCAGCAGCCGAACAGGGAGGGCAGAGACCCAGTACTTC.

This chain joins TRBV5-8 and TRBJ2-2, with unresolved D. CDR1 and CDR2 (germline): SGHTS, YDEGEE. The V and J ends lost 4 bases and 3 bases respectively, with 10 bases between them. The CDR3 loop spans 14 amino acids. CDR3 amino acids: CASSHTPDTGELFF. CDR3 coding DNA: TGTGCCAGCAGCCATACACCTGACACCGGGGAGCTGTTTTTT.

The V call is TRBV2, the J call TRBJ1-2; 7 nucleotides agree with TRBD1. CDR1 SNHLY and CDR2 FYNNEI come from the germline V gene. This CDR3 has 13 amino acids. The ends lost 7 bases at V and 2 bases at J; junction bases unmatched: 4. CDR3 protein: CASNEGQNYGYTF. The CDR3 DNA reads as TGTGCCAGCAACGAGGGACAGAACTATGGCTACACCTTC. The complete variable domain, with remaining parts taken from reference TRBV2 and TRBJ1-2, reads EPEVTQTPSHQVTQMGQEVILRCVPISNHLYFYWYRQILGQKVEFLVSFYNNEISEKSEIFDDQFSVERPDGSNFTLKIRSTKLEDSAMYFCASNEGQNYGYTFGSGTRLTVV.

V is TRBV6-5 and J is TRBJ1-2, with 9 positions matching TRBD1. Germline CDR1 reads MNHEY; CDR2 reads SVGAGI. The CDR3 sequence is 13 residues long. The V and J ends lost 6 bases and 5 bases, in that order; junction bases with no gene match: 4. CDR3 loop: CASRRGQGYGYTF. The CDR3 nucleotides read TGTGCCAGCAGACGCGGACAGGGGTATGGCTACACCTTC.

CDR3 DNA: TGTGCCAGCAGCCATGGCCTGCCGGGACTAGACTTCTACGAGCAGTACTTC. Encoded protein: CASSHGLPGLDFYEQYF. V is TRBV14 and J is TRBJ2-7, with TRBD2 matching over 8 bases. The CDR3 has 17 amino acids. The ends lost 3 bases at V and 3 bases at J; junction bases unmatched: 13. The germline V gene encodes CDR1 SGHDN and CDR2 FVKESK. Using reference TRBV14 and TRBJ2-7 for the parts outside the CDR3, the full variable domain is EAGVTQFPSHSVIEKGQTVTLRCDPISGHDNLYWYRRVMGKEIKFLLHFVKESKQDESGMPNNRFLAERTGGTYSTLKVQPAELEDSGVYFCASSHGLPGLDFYEQYFGPGTRLTVT.

The CDR3 sequence is CASSRTSGGAATQYF. The CDR3 region has the DNA TGTGCCAGCAGTCGGACTAGCGGGGGGGCCGCGACCCAGTACTTC. V usage is TRBV13 and J usage is TRBJ2-5, with TRBD2 identical over 15 bases. The trim removed 6 bases at V and 7 bases at J, leaving 6 bases unmatched. The CDR3 loop spans 15 amino acids. Germline V CDR1 and CDR2: PRHDT, FYEKMQ (reference sequence). The entire variable domain, with the rest obtained from reference TRBV13 and TRBJ2-5, is as follows: AAGVIQSPRHLIKEKRETATLKCYPIPRHDTVYWYQQGPGQDPQFLISFYEKMQSDKGSIPDRFSAQQFSDYHSELNMSSLELGDSALYFCASSRTSGGAATQYFGPGTRLLVL.

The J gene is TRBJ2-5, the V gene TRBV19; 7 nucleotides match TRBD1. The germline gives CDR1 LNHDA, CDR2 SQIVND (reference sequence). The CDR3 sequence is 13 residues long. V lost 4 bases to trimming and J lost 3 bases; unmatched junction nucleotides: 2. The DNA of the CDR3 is TGTGCCAGTAGTAAGGGGACAGAAGAGACCCAGTACTTC. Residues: CASSKGTEETQYF.

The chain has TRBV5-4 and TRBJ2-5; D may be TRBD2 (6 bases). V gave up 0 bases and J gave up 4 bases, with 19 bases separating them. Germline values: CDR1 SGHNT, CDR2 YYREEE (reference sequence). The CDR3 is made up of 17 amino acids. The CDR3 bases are TGTGCCAGCAGCTTGGCTGGGGGAGGCCCCGGAAGAGAGACCCAGTACTTC. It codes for CASSLAGGGPGRETQYF.

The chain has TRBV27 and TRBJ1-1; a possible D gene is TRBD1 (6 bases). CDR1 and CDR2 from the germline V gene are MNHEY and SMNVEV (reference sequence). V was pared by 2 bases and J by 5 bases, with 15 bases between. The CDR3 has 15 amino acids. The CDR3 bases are TGTGCCAGCAGTTTAATGGGACCCAGGGGAACTGAAGCTTTCTTT. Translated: CASSLMGPRGTEAFF.

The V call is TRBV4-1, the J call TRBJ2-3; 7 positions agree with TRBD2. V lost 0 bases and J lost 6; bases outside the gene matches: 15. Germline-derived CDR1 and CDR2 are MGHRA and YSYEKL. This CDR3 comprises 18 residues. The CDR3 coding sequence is TGCGCCAGCAGCCAAGATGGCCCCGTCCAAGCGGGATTGGATACGCAGTATTTT. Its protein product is CASSQDGPVQAGLDTQYF.

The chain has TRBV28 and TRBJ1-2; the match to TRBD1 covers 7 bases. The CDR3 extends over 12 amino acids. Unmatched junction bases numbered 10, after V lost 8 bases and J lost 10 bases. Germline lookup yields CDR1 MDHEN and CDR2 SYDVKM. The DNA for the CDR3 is TGTGCCAGCTCCGAGACAGGGTTTGACTACACCTTC. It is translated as CASSETGFDYTF.

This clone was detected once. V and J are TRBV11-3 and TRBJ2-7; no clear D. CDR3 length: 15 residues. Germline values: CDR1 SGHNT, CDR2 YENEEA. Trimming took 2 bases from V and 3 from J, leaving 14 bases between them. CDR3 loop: CASSLLSSRGYEQYF. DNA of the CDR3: TGTGCCAGCAGCTTACTATCCTCCCGCGGCTACGAGCAGTACTTC. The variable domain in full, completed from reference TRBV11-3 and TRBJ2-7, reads EAGVVQSPRYKIIEKKQPVAFWCNPISGHNTLYWYLQNLGQGPELLIRYENEEAVDDSQLPKDRFSAERLKGVDSTLKIQPAELGDSAVYLCASSLLSSRGYEQYFGPGTRLTVT.

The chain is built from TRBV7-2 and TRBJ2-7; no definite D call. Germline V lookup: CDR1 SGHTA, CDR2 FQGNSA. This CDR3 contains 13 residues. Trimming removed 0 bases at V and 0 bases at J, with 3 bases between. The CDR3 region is CASSLARSYEQYV. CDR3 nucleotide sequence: TGTGCCAGCAGCTTAGCCCGCTCCTACGAGCAGTACGTC.

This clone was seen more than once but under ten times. CDR3 sequence reads: CASRGQATDTQYF. The CDR3 DNA follows: TGTGCCAGCAGGGGACAGGCCACAGATACGCAGTATTTT. This chain links TRBV28 with TRBJ2-3, with 8 nucleotides matching TRBD1. The J segment lost 2 bases and the V segment lost 6 bases, leaving 1 base of the junction unmatched. Germline values: CDR1 MDHEN, CDR2 SYDVKM. The CDR3 consists of 13 residues.